This T cell receptor beta chain derives from a study of blood T cell repertoires in COVID-19. Study-level information: Sources were T cells, B-cell-depleted T cells, or PBMCs; the material itself was cDNA or gDNA.

Looked up from germline, CDR1 is SGHAT and CDR2 is FQNNGV. With V trimmed by 5 bases and J by 6 bases, 7 bases remained unmatched. This CDR3 spans 15 amino acids. Clones were sequenced by immunoSEQ multiplex PCR, and TCRdb holds only the in-frame ones, with some missing. The sample comprises 500,000 to 600,000 clones, roughly 91% of which are singletons, and under 8.5% rests with the top ten. Source material: peripheral blood. The TCR comes from a woman between 50 and 59 years old with COVID-19, enrolled during active disease. V gene TRBV11-2 combines with J gene TRBJ2-2, with 9 bases aligning to TRBD1. The CDR3 reads CASSLAGTGSGELFF. The CDR3 DNA sequence: TGTGCCAGCAGCCTCGCGGGGACAGGGTCCGGGGAGCTGTTTTTT.